This entry lists 14 T cell receptor beta chains sequenced from one sample in a study of blood T cells in healthy people across ages. It was with a sample-barcoded 5' primer and a J-beta primer mix that a second PCR of about 6 to 11 cycles was run. From the 5' RACE reads, TCRdb called clonotypes with MiXCR, one entry per CDR3 protein. This sample carries more than 800,000 distinct CDR3 sequences, about 30% of them seen once, and the ten largest clones take approximately 15%. The sample taken for sequencing was blood. The receptors were sampled from a woman aged 80 or over in good health.

As DNA, the CDR3 is TGTGCCATCAGTTCTCCCGAAATAGCCACCGGGGAGCTGTTTTTT. Encoded protein: CAISSPEIATGELFF. The rearrangement links TRBV10-3 to TRBJ2-2; D ambiguous. V lost 5 bases and J lost 4, with 14 bases in between. The length of the CDR3 is 15 residues. Germline CDR1 ENHRY, CDR2 SYGVKD.

This clonotype was counted ten times or more. The J gene is TRBJ2-1, the V gene TRBV5-1; 8 bases agree with TRBD1. The CDR3 loop spans 17 amino acids. Germline V lookup: CDR1 SGHRS, CDR2 YFSETQ. With V trimmed by 3 bases and J by 5 bases, 13 bases remained unmatched. CDR3 nucleotides: TGCGCCAGCAGCTCCCTAGCCCGGACAGGGTTCAACAATGAGCAGTTCTTC. Amino acids: CASSSLARTGFNNEQFF.

The chain links TRBV29-1 to TRBJ2-7; 8 bases match TRBD1. The V segment lost 7 bases and the J segment 5 bases; nucleotides outside the gene matches: 7. This CDR3 contains 12 residues. The germline CDR1 and CDR2 sequences are SQVTM and ANQGSEA. The CDR3 loop is CSGRQGRNEQYF. DNA for the CDR3: TGCAGCGGGCGACAGGGGAGAAACGAGCAGTACTTC.

This clonotype showed up many times. The V call is TRBV12-3 or TRBV12-4, the J call TRBJ2-3; weak D call: TRBD2 (6 bases). The CDR3 sequence is 16 residues long. V was cut by 3 bases and J by 2 bases, with 15 bases left in between. The CDR3 loop reads CASSFSAGRFTDTQYF. The CDR3 DNA reads as TGTGCCAGCAGTTTTTCGGCGGGGAGGTTCACAGATACGCAGTATTTT.

This clonotype was found many times. The V gene is TRBV11-2, the J gene TRBJ2-1, with 10 bases aligning to TRBD1. This CDR3 contains 15 residues. V shed 3 bases and J 9 bases; nucleotides not matched to a gene: 8. Germline values: CDR1 SGHAT, CDR2 FQNNGV. In nucleotides, the CDR3 is TGTGCCAGCAGCTTGCGACAGGGGGCCGGTACTGAGCAGTTCTTC. Translating gives CASSLRQGAGTEQFF.

For this clonotype: A read error may produce the germline difference seen at one junction end. The chain joins TRBV25-1 to TRBJ1-1, with TRBD1 identical over 7 bases. Looked up from germline, CDR1 is MGHDK and CDR2 is SYGVNS. This CDR3 has 12 amino acids. CDR3 loop: CAGSPRQGEAFF. Here the CDR3 DNA reads TGTGCCGGCAGCCCCCGACAGGGTGAAGCTTTCTTT.

This chain uses TRBV7-2 with TRBJ2-7; perhaps TRBD2 as D (5 bases). The germline V and J ends were trimmed by 0 bases and 7 bases, with 10 bases remaining between them. CDR1 is SGHTA, CDR2 FQGNSA, per germline. The CDR3 has 13 amino acids. This CDR3 reads CASSLAGEVEQYF. The DNA of the CDR3 is TGTGCCAGCAGCTTAGCCGGGGAAGTTGAGCAGTACTTC.

This clonotype has a count of ten or more. A much larger clone differs by one base, so this may be a read error. The gene calls are TRBV5-8 and TRBJ2-1; unclear D gene. CDR1 SGHTS and CDR2 YDEGEE come from the germline V gene. The CDR3 consists of 13 residues. Trimming removed 0 bases at V and 9 bases at J, with 10 bases between. The CDR3 is CASSLAGWVEQFF. In nucleotides, the CDR3 is TGTGCCAGCAGCTTGGCCGGGTGGGTTGAGCAGTTCTTC.

This clonotype was detected ten times or more. The chain joins TRBV6-5 to TRBJ2-4; TRBD2 matches at 13 bases. The germline gives CDR1 MNHEY, CDR2 SVGAGI. The CDR3 runs 15 residues. Trimming took 5 bases from V and 10 from J; bases not matched to a gene: 8. The CDR3 DNA sequence: TGTGCCAGCAGTAACAGACTAGCGGGGGGAGTTATTCAGTACTTC. It encodes CASSNRLAGGVIQYF.

This clonotype was seen at least ten times. The CDR3 DNA is TGTGCCAGCAGCTCGGGATACCTTACCAGGAACACTGAAGCTTTCTTT. Its translation is CASSSGYLTRNTEAFF. The chain couples TRBV7-2 to TRBJ1-1, with D hard to call. V dropped 4 bases and J dropped 1 base, with 16 bases sitting between them. The CDR3 contains 16 residues. Germline V lookup: CDR1 SGHTA, CDR2 FQGNSA. Full variable domain (outside the CDR3, taken from reference TRBV7-2 and TRBJ1-1): GAGVSQSPSNKVTEKGKDVELRCDPISGHTALYWYRQSLGQGLEFLIYFQGNSAPDKSGLPSDRFSAERTGGSVSTLTIQRTQQEDSAVYLCASSSGYLTRNTEAFFGQGTRLTVV.

This clonotype was counted only a few times. The chain employs TRBV7-9 and TRBJ2-7, with 9 bases identical to TRBD2. V was pared by 2 bases and J by 7 bases, with 9 bases of the junction left unmatched. Germline lookup yields CDR1 SEHNR and CDR2 FQNEAQ (reference sequence). CDR3 length: 15 residues. In DNA form, the CDR3 reads TGTGCCAGCAGCTTACGGGCTAGCGGGGAAGGGGAGCAGTACTTC. This codes for CASSLRASGEGEQYF. Combining the CDR3 with reference TRBV7-9 and TRBJ2-7 gives the whole variable domain DTGVSQNPRHKITKRGQNVTFRCDPISEHNRLYWYRQTLGQGPEFLTYFQNEAQLEKSRLLSDRFSAERPKGSFSTLEIQRTEQGDSAMYLCASSLRASGEGEQYFGPGTRLTVT.

This clonotype was counted ten times or more. This could be a read error, since a much larger clone is one nucleotide away. V usage is TRBV5-4 and J usage is TRBJ2-1; D might be TRBD2 (6 bases). The better agreement between TRBJ2-7 and the DNA end casts doubt on the J call. The CDR3 spans 15 residues. CDR1 is SGHNT and CDR2 is YYREEE in the germline V gene (reference sequence). CDR3 sequence (DNA): TGTGCCAGCAGCTTGAAGGAGGGGTCCTACAATGAGCAGTACTTC. This gives the protein CASSLKEGSYNEQYF.

In the case of this clonotype: Being one base from a much bigger clone, this may be a read error. The chain is built from TRBV7-2 and TRBJ1-3, with TRBD1 identical over 10 bases. The germline CDR1 and CDR2 sequences are SGHTA and FQGNSA. The CDR3 is 15 residues long. This chain's CDR3 is CAGSQGQGNGNTIYF. CDR3 nucleotide sequence: TGTGCCGGCAGCCAGGGACAGGGGAACGGAAACACCATATATTTT.

This clonotype was picked up many times. This chain connects TRBV3-1 to TRBJ2-1, with 9 positions matching TRBD2. Per germline, CDR1 LGHDT and CDR2 YNNKEL (reference sequence). The CDR3 covers 17 residues. J lost 6 bases, V lost 3 bases, and 12 bases had no gene match. CDR3 in amino acids: CASSHPGTSPRGNEQFF. As DNA, the CDR3 is TGTGCCAGCAGCCACCCCGGGACTAGCCCCAGGGGCAATGAGCAGTTCTTC.